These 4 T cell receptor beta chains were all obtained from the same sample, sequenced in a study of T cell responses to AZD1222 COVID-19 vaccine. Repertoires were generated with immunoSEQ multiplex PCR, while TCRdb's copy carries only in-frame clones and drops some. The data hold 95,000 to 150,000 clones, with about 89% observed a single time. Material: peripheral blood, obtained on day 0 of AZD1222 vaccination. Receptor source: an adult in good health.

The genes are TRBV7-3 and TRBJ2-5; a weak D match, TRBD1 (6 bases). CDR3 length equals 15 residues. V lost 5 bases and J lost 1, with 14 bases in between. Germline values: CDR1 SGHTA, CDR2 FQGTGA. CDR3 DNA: TGTGCCAGCAGCCCCCATGGACAGAGCCAAGAGACCCAGTACTTC. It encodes CASSPHGQSQETQYF.

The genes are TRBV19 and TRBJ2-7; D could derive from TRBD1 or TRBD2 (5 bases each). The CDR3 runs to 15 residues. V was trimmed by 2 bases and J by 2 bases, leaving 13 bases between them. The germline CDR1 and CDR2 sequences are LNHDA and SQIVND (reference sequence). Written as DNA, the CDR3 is TGTGCCAGTAGTATAACCGGGACGCAGGCCTACGAGCAGTACTTC. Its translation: CASSITGTQAYEQYF.

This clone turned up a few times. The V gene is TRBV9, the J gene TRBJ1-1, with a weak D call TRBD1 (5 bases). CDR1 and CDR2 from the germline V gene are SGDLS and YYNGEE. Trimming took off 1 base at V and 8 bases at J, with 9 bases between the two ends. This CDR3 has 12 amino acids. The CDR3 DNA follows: TGTGCCAGCAGCGTAAATGAGGGGGAAGCTTTCTTT. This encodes CASSVNEGEAFF.

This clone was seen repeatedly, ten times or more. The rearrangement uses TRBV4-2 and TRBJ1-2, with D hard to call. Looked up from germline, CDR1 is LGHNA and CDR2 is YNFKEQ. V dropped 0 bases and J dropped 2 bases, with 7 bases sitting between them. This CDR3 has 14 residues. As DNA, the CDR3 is TGTGCCAGCAGCCAAGAAGTCGGAAACTATGGCTACACCTTC. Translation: CASSQEVGNYGYTF.